A selection of T cell receptor beta chains follows, all from one sample in a study of cytomegalovirus exposure and HLA in healthy donors. Data came from immunoSEQ multiplex PCR; TCRdb stores just in-frame clones and leaves some out. The sample comprises over 200,000 clones, 75% of which are singletons, and 1.8% rests with the top ten. Specimen: PBMCs. These receptors were taken from a woman aged 30 to 39 in good health and CMV-seronegative. Both conserved end residues are part of each CDR3. D genes are given only for firm matches. Some rows have no size entry. The others give once, few or many, or a class for an expanded clone.

>.|TRBV7-9|.|TRBJ1-2
CASSLLQGHGYTF
TGTGCCAGCAGCTTACTACAGGGCCATGGCTACACCTTC
>once|TRBV2|.|TRBJ1-2
CASTGTYGYTF
TGTGCCAGCACCGGGACTTATGGCTACACCTTC
>.|TRBV19|TRBD1|TRBJ1-3
CASSLAGTGSSGNTIYF
TGTGCCAGTAGTCTCGCCGGGACAGGGAGCTCTGGAAACACCATATATTTT
>.|TRBV5-4|.|TRBJ2-3
CASSLEGSGGTDTQYF
TGTGCCAGCAGCTTGGAAGGGTCGGGGGGCACAGATACGCAGTATTTT
>.|TRBV15|TRBD1|TRBJ2-5
CATRRQGARETQYF
TGTGCCACCAGGAGACAGGGGGCTCGGGAGACCCAGTACTTC
>.|TRBV11-2|TRBD2|TRBJ2-3
CASSLAPAGGLSSTDTQYF
TGTGCCAGCAGCTTAGCCCCGGCGGGGGGTCTTTCTAGCACAGATACGCAGTATTTT
>.|TRBV4-1|TRBD1|TRBJ1-6
CASSQATGTGNSPLHF
TGTGCCAGCAGCCAAGCGACAGGGACAGGGAATTCACCCCTCCACTTT
>.|TRBV5-1|.|TRBJ2-3
CASSLEWLADTQYF
TGCGCCAGCAGCTTGGAGTGGCTAGCAGATACGCAGTATTTT
>once|TRBV12-2|.|TRBJ1-1
CASRTTGDLNTEAFF
TGTGCAAGTCGGACAACAGGGGACCTAAACACTGAAGCTTTCTTT
>.|TRBV7-9|.|TRBJ2-7
CASSLGGQLYEQYF
TGTGCCAGCAGCTTGGGGGGACAGCTCTACGAGCAGTACTTC
>.|TRBV4-2|.|TRBJ1-6
CASSQGTENSPLHF
TGTGCCAGCAGCCAGGGGACTGAGAATTCACCCCTCCACTTT
>.|TRBV7-9|.|TRBJ1-2
CASSSADSIRVYGYTF
TGTGCCAGCAGCTCGGCGGACAGCATTCGGGTCTATGGCTACACCTTC
>once|TRBV18|TRBD2|TRBJ2-1
CASSPPVAGGLNEQFF
TGTGCCAGCTCACCCCCGGTAGCGGGAGGTCTCAATGAGCAGTTCTTC
>.|TRBV5-1|.|TRBJ2-1
CASSFQGAYNEQFF
TGCGCCAGCAGCTTTCAGGGCGCCTACAATGAGCAGTTCTTC
>.|TRBV6-1|.|TRBJ2-2
CASSRDWSAGELFF
TGTGCCAGCAGTCGGGACTGGAGCGCCGGGGAGCTGTTTTTT
>.|TRBV25-1|.|TRBJ2-1
CASSELPTGTDNEQFF
TGTGCCAGCAGTGAACTGCCGACAGGAACAGACAATGAGCAGTTCTTC
>.|TRBV5-4|TRBD1|TRBJ1-1
CASSGPDRGPTEAFF
TGTGCCAGCAGCGGCCCGGACAGGGGGCCCACTGAAGCTTTCTTT
>.|TRBV6-5|TRBD2|TRBJ2-5
CASSASGGLQETQYF
TGTGCCAGCAGTGCTAGCGGGGGCCTTCAAGAGACCCAGTACTTC
>.|TRBV5-1|TRBD1|TRBJ1-3
CASSLGGTGGNTIYF
TGCGCCAGCAGCTTGGGGGGGACAGGTGGAAACACCATATATTTT
>.|TRBV19|TRBD1|TRBJ1-2
CASRSTGEGYGYTF
TGTGCCAGTAGATCGACAGGGGAAGGCTATGGCTACACCTTC
>.|TRBV6-6|TRBD1|TRBJ2-7
CASSYSTGKDYEQYF
TGTGCCAGCAGTTACTCGACAGGGAAGGACTACGAGCAGTACTTC
>few|TRBV6-6|.|TRBJ1-3
CASSYSSRSGNTIYF
TGTGCCAGCAGTTACTCGAGCCGAAGTGGAAACACCATATATTTT
>once|TRBV7-9|.|TRBJ1-3
CASSPPSVAGNTIYF
TGTGCCAGCAGCCCTCCCTCCGTTGCTGGAAACACCATATATTTT
>.|TRBV10-3|TRBD2|TRBJ2-2
CATRLADLTGGELFF
TGTGCCACACGACTAGCGGACTTAACTGGCGGGGAGCTGTTTTTT
>.|TRBV29-1|.|TRBJ2-2
CSVEIAGTGELFF
TGCAGCGTTGAGATCGCCGGGACCGGGGAGCTGTTTTTT
>few|TRBV5-6|.|TRBJ1-1
CASSIITGYTEAFF
TGTGCCAGCAGCATCATCACGGGATACACTGAAGCTTTCTTT
>.|TRBV7-2|.|TRBJ1-2
CASSLGVGGGYTF
TGTGCCAGCAGCTTAGGAGTCGGTGGTGGCTACACCTTC
>.|TRBV27|.|TRBJ2-7
CASSRDIEYEQYF
TGTGCCAGCAGCCGGGACATAGAATACGAGCAGTACTTC
>.|TRBV5-4|.|TRBJ2-3
CASSAPGGLTDTQYF
TGTGCCAGCAGCGCGCCCGGGGGATTGACAGATACGCAGTATTTT
>.|TRBV15|.|TRBJ1-4
CATSRATSHEKLFF
TGTGCCACCAGCCGAGCTACGTCACATGAAAAACTGTTTTTT
>.|TRBV19|.|TRBJ2-2
CASNLSPGLGAGELFF
TGTGCCAGTAACCTCTCTCCGGGACTTGGAGCCGGGGAGCTGTTTTTT
>.|TRBV7-9|TRBD2|TRBJ2-1
CASSLVLAGDNEQFF
TGTGCCAGCAGCTTAGTACTAGCGGGGGACAATGAGCAGTTCTTC
>.|TRBV5-4|.|TRBJ1-1
CASSQDRMGAAFF
TGTGCCAGCAGCCAAGATCGAATGGGCGCCGCTTTCTTT
>.|TRBV6-6|.|TRBJ2-4
CASRPRGNPNIQYF
TGTGCCAGCAGGCCACGGGGGAATCCAAACATTCAGTACTTC
>.|TRBV7-2|TRBD2|TRBJ2-3
CASSLQGRGGLDTQYF
TGTGCCAGCAGCCTCCAGGGGCGGGGGGGCTTAGATACGCAGTATTTT
>.|TRBV28|TRBD1|TRBJ1-2
CASSLEGAGGYTF
TGTGCCAGCAGTTTAGAGGGGGCGGGAGGCTACACCTTC
>.|TRBV5-1|TRBD1|TRBJ2-7
CASSRETGGVEQYF
TGCGCCAGCAGCCGGGAGACAGGGGGAGTCGAGCAGTACTTC
>.|TRBV7-9|.|TRBJ1-4
CASSLESWGDGEKLFF
TGTGCCAGCAGCTTAGAGAGCTGGGGAGATGGTGAAAAACTGTTTTTT
>few|TRBV5-4|.|TRBJ2-5
CASSTRQETQYF
TGTGCCAGCAGCACCAGGCAAGAGACCCAGTACTTC
>few|TRBV5-8|.|TRBJ1-5
CASSLGGYSNQPQHF
TGTGCCAGCAGCTTGGGGGGCTATAGCAATCAGCCCCAGCATTTT
>.|TRBV27|.|TRBJ2-7
CASSLSRNNRRAYEQYF
TGTGCCAGCAGTCTCTCACGGAACAACCGGAGGGCCTACGAGCAGTACTTC
>.|TRBV6-1|.|TRBJ1-5
CASSEYGQSNQPQHF
TGTGCCAGCAGTGAATACGGACAGAGCAATCAGCCCCAGCATTTT